The rows below give T cell receptor beta chains drawn from one sample of a study of cytomegalovirus exposure and HLA in healthy donors. The table came from immunoSEQ multiplex PCR; TCRdb's copy has only in-frame clones and leaves some out. This table holds some 180,000 clones, about three quarters found once. Sequencing was performed on PBMCs. All receptors derive from a woman between 55 and 75 years old in good health and CMV-seropositive. Each CDR3 is given with its conserved first and last residue. D genes are given only for firm matches. Size values are once, few and many counts, or a class for expanded clones, and some rows have none.

v_call	d_call	clone_size	j_call	cdr3_aa	cdr3_nt
TRBV7-2	NA	NA	TRBJ1-3	CASSLDLVSSGNTIYF	TGTGCCAGCAGCTTAGACCTCGTCAGCTCTGGAAACACCATATATTTT
TRBV18	NA	NA	TRBJ2-2	CASSPRSGSVGELFF	TGTGCCAGCTCACCAAGATCGGGGTCTGTCGGGGAGCTGTTTTTT
TRBV28	TRBD2	NA	TRBJ2-6	CASSGGGSGANVLTF	TGTGCCAGCAGTGGGGGGGGCTCTGGGGCCAACGTCCTGACTTTC
TRBV7-9	TRBD2	NA	TRBJ2-5	CASSLGTSGRAGTQYF	TGTGCCAGCAGCTTAGGAACTAGCGGGAGGGCAGGGACCCAGTACTTC
TRBV7-9	TRBD2	NA	TRBJ2-1	CASSSPGLAGRNEQFF	TGTGCCAGCAGCTCCCCCGGACTAGCGGGGAGGAATGAGCAGTTCTTC
TRBV7-9	TRBD2	NA	TRBJ2-3	CASSLGTSGSGTDTQYF	TGTGCCAGCAGCTTAGGAACTAGCGGGAGTGGGACAGATACGCAGTATTTT
TRBV5-8	TRBD1	NA	TRBJ2-3	CASRIGQGVVTDTQYF	TGTGCCAGCAGAATAGGACAGGGTGTCGTGACAGATACGCAGTATTTT
TRBV5-1	TRBD2	NA	TRBJ2-1	CASSLASIAGDEQFF	TGCGCCAGCAGCTTGGCCAGTATAGCGGGCGATGAGCAGTTCTTC
TRBV6-4	TRBD1	NA	TRBJ1-3	CASSATDRLSGNTIYF	TGTGCCAGCAGTGCGACGGACAGGCTCTCTGGAAACACCATATATTTT
TRBV28	NA	once	TRBJ1-3	CASSPTESSGNTIYF	TGTGCCAGCAGCCCTACAGAGAGCTCTGGAAACACCATATATTTT
TRBV28	TRBD2	few	TRBJ2-2	CASSFQRGGGTGELFF	TGTGCCAGCAGTTTCCAGCGGGGGGGCGGCACCGGGGAGCTGTTTTTT
TRBV18	TRBD1	once	TRBJ2-7	CASSPPRTGLNEQYF	TGTGCCAGCTCACCACCGAGGACAGGTCTCAACGAGCAGTACTTC
TRBV28	TRBD2	NA	TRBJ2-3	CASSQLGLAGVDTQYF	TGTGCCAGCAGCCAATTGGGACTAGCGGGGGTGGATACGCAGTATTTT
TRBV6-5	NA	NA	TRBJ1-4	CASKPGSEKLFF	TGTGCCAGCAAACCGGGGAGTGAAAAACTGTTTTTT
TRBV5-4	TRBD1	once	TRBJ2-7	CASSGGPGQGLPEQYF	TGTGCCAGCAGCGGGGGACCGGGACAGGGACTTCCCGAGCAGTACTTC
TRBV28	NA	NA	TRBJ1-5	CASSYTNPGPKASQHF	TGTGCCAGCAGTTATACGAACCCAGGTCCCAAGGCGTCCCAGCATTTT
TRBV7-9	NA	few	TRBJ2-1	CASSLMGLSSYNEQFF	TGTGCCAGCAGCTTAATGGGGCTTAGCTCCTACAATGAGCAGTTCTTC
TRBV28	NA	NA	TRBJ2-5	CASRGTTGTPIGETQYF	TGTGCCAGCAGGGGAACCACAGGGACACCAATTGGGGAGACCCAGTACTTC
TRBV6-1	TRBD1	NA	TRBJ1-1	CASTRDRLAFF	TGTGCCAGCACGAGGGACAGGCTGGCTTTCTTT